There are a few counts of the clone carrying this TCR beta chain. Its specificity is not known. The sample is drawn from a study of graft-versus-host responses after intestinal transplantation. Overall study: Anti-thymocyte globulin induction preceded two to four years of tacrolimus and steroid maintenance in all recipients. Findings and limits, study-wide: GvH clones were identified in recipient marrow, with some first appearing in ileum or blood. Clonal ratios of graft-versus-host to host-versus-graft in allografts were high for patients exhibiting graft-donor T cell macrochimerism.

Sequencing was performed with immunoSEQ multiplex PCR; in TCRdb, only in-frame clones are kept and a portion is missing. There are about 130,000 clones in the sample; approximately 94% occur only once, and roughly 0.15% lies in the top ten. Germline V gene sequence: CDR1 LNHDA, CDR2 SQIVND (reference sequence). Trimming pared 5 bases from V and 0 bases from J, leaving 16 bases between. The CDR3 runs to 16 residues. This specimen consisted of unstimulated CD4+ T cells sorted from spleen or lymph node cells, obtained before intestinal transplant. The sequence was obtained from a human donor who received an intestinal transplant. The V call is TRBV19, the J call TRBJ1-2; tentative D call: TRBD1 (6 bases). CDR3 region: CASSYIQGGPNYGYTF. CDR3 DNA sequence: TGTGCCAGTAGTTACATACAGGGAGGACCTAACTATGGCTACACCTTC.